This T cell receptor beta chain was identified in a study of blood T cell repertoires in COVID-19. Libraries were prepared by immunoSEQ multiplex PCR; TCRdb keeps only in-frame clonotypes and omits some of them. The sample carries about 98,000 clones, roughly 82% recorded once. With 6 bases removed from V and 10 bases from J, the gap between germline ends came to 15 bases. Germline CDR1 is DFQATT and CDR2 is SNEGSKA (reference sequence). The CDR3 length is 11 residues. This sequence was found in a man between 65 and 85 years old with active or convalescent COVID-19. Sequencing used peripheral blood. J is TRBJ1-2 and V is TRBV20-1; the D gene is possibly TRBD1 (5 bases). Here the CDR3 DNA reads TGCAGTGCGAGGAGAACAGGTTTCTACACCTTC. It specifies CSARRTGFYTF.